This TCR beta chain originates from a study of blood T cell repertoires in COVID-19. Overall study: The cDNA or gDNA used as material had been derived from T cells, B-cell-depleted T cells, or PBMCs.

TCRdb's table, derived via immunoSEQ multiplex PCR, lists solely in-frame clones and lacks some. The data contain 9,000 to 15,000 clones, approximately 74% of them singletons. The CDR3 has 13 amino acids. Germline assignment: CDR1 ENHRY and CDR2 SYGVKD. V trimming: 5 bases; J trimming: 6 bases; junction bases outside the gene matches: 7. This chain links TRBV10-3 with TRBJ2-7; 7 bases agree with TRBD1. The specimen sequenced was peripheral blood. This receptor was obtained from a man aged 60 to 75 with COVID-19, enrolled during active disease. CDR3 region: CAISPGTVLEQYF. CDR3 in DNA: TGTGCCATCAGTCCCGGGACAGTCCTCGAGCAGTACTTC.